This TCR beta chain comes out of a study of cytomegalovirus exposure and HLA in healthy donors. Germline CDR1 SQVTM, CDR2 ANQGSEA. Trimming shortened V by 3 bases and J by 4 bases, and 9 bases separated the two germline ends. This CDR3 comprises 12 residues. Researchers ran the PCR with 60 Vbeta and 13 Jbeta primers. Repertoires were generated with immunoSEQ multiplex PCR, while TCRdb's copy carries only in-frame clones and drops some. This table has 170,000 or so clones, about 78% appearing once. The gene calls are TRBV29-1 and TRBJ1-1; tentatively, D is TRBD1 (5 bases). The receptor was derived from a woman aged 45 to 65 in good health and CMV-seropositive. The sequenced sample was PBMCs. DNA for the CDR3: TGCAGCGTTGACGCAGGGTTCACTGAAGCTTTCTTT. It codes for CSVDAGFTEAFF.